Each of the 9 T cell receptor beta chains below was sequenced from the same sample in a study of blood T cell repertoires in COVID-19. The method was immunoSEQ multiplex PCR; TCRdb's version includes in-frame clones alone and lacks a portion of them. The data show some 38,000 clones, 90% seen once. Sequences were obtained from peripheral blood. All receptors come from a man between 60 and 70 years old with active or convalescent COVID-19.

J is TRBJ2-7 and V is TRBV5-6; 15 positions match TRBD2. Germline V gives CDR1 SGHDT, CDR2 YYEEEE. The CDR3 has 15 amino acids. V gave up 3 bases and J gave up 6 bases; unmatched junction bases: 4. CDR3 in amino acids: CASSSWGLAGGEQYF. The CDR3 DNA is TGTGCCAGCAGCTCCTGGGGACTAGCGGGAGGCGAGCAGTACTTC.

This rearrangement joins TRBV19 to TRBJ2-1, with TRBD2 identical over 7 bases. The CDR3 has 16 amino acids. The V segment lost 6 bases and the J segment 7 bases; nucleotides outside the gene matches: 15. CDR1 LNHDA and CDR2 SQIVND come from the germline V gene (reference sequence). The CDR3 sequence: CASSPTGLGRSNEQFF. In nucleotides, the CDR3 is TGTGCCAGTAGCCCCACAGGACTAGGAAGATCGAATGAGCAGTTCTTC.

CDR3 in DNA: TGTGCCAGCAGTGCTTTAGCGGGAGGGATATACAATGAGCAGTTCTTC. Amino acids: CASSALAGGIYNEQFF. V gene TRBV25-1 combines with J gene TRBJ2-1; 11 nucleotides line up with TRBD2. CDR1 is MGHDK, CDR2 SYGVNS, per germline. The V gene end was trimmed by 4 bases and the J gene end by 4 bases; junction bases not matched to a gene: 6. The CDR3 covers 16 residues.

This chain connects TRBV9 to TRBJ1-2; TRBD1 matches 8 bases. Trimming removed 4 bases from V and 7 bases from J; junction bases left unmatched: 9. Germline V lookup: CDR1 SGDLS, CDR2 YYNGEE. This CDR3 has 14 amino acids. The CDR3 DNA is TGTGCCAGCAGCCCCCGGACAGGGTTCGGTGGCTACACCTTC. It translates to CASSPRTGFGGYTF.

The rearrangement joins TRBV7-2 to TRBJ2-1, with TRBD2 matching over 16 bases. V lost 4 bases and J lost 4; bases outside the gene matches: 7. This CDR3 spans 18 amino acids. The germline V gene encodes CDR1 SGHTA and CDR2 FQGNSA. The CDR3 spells CASSSSGLAGGPYNEQFF. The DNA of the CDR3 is TGTGCCAGCAGCTCCTCGGGACTAGCGGGAGGGCCTTACAATGAGCAGTTCTTC.

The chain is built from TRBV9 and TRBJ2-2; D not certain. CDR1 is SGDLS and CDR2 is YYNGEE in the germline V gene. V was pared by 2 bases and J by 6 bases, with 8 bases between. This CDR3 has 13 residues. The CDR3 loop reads CASSVLSPGELFF. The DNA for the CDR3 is TGTGCCAGCAGCGTGCTGAGTCCCGGGGAGCTGTTTTTT.

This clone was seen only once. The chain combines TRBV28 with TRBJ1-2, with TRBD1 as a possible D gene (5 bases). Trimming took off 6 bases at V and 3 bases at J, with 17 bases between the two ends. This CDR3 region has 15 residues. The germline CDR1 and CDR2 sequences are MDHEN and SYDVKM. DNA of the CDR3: TGTGCCAGCAGCGACCTGGCGGGGCGCTACTATGGCTACACCTTC. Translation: CASSDLAGRYYGYTF.

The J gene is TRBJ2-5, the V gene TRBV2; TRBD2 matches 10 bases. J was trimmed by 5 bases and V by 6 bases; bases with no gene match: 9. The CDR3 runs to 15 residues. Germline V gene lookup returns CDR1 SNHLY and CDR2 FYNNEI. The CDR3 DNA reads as TGTGCCAGCAGCGCTTGGACTAGCGGCTCGGAGACCCAGTACTTC. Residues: CASSAWTSGSETQYF.

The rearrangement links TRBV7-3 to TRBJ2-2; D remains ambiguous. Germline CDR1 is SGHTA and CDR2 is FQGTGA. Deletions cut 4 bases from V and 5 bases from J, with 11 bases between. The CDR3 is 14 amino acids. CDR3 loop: CASSSATGTGELFF. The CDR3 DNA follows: TGTGCCAGCAGCTCGGCCACGGGTACCGGGGAGCTGTTTTTT.